The 11 T cell receptor beta chains reported below all come from one sample, sequenced in a study of blood T cell repertoires in COVID-19. Clones were sequenced by immunoSEQ multiplex PCR, and TCRdb holds only the in-frame ones, with some missing. The top ten hold under 6.5% of the sample, which has tens of thousands of clones, about 87% seen once. What was sequenced was peripheral blood. Receptors were obtained from a man in his fifties or sixties with active COVID-19.

The genes are TRBV18 and TRBJ2-1; 13 nucleotides agree with TRBD2. Per germline, CDR1 KGHSH and CDR2 LQKENI. This CDR3 is 15 amino acids long. V was clipped by 4 bases and J by 7 bases; unmatched bases: 4. The CDR3 region has the DNA TGTGCCAGCTCACGTGGGACTAGCGGGATGAATGAGCAGTTCTTC. Protein: CASSRGTSGMNEQFF.

This clone was recorded once. The rearrangement uses TRBV18 and TRBJ1-1; D is unresolved. The CDR3 runs 12 residues. Trimming pared 1 base from V and 8 bases from J, leaving 8 bases between. Germline V lookup: CDR1 KGHSH, CDR2 LQKENI. The CDR3 DNA reads as TGTGCCAGCTCACCACGCAGCGCCGAAGCTTTCTTT. Translated, it gives CASSPRSAEAFF.

The rearrangement uses TRBV19 and TRBJ1-5; D unresolved. Germline CDR1 reads LNHDA; CDR2 reads SQIVND (reference sequence). The CDR3 runs to 13 residues. The V and J ends lost 2 bases and 5 bases respectively, with 7 bases between them. The CDR3 loop is CASSITEYQPQHF. The CDR3 DNA sequence: TGTGCCAGTAGTATAACAGAGTATCAGCCCCAGCATTTT.

This chain uses TRBV12-5 with TRBJ1-1, with D tentatively TRBD1 (5 bases). This CDR3 comprises 13 residues. V dropped 6 bases and J dropped 1 base, with 9 bases sitting between them. Germline V CDR1 and CDR2: LGHNT, FRNRAP. CDR3 sequence reads: CASGFQGNTEAFF. The CDR3, as DNA: TGTGCTAGTGGCTTTCAGGGGAACACTGAAGCTTTCTTT. Supplemented by reference TRBV12-5 and TRBJ1-1, the full variable domain reads DARVTQTPRHKVTEMGQEVTMRCQPILGHNTVFWYRQTMMQGLELLAYFRNRAPLDDSGMPKDRFSAEMPDATLATLKIQPSEPRDSAVYFCASGFQGNTEAFFGQGTRLTVV.

The chain couples TRBV7-6 to TRBJ2-7; 9 bases are shared with TRBD2. The germline V gene has CDR1 SGHVS and CDR2 FNYEAQ. J was trimmed by 2 bases and V by 5 bases; bases with no gene match: 10. The CDR3 has 16 amino acids. This CDR3 is CASSHLRLADPYEQYF. CDR3 nucleotide sequence: TGTGCCAGCAGCCACCTAAGACTAGCGGACCCCTACGAGCAGTACTTC.

This rearrangement joins TRBV4-3 to TRBJ2-7; possible D gene TRBD1, 6 bases. CDR1 and CDR2 from the germline V gene are LGHNA and YSLEER. V lost 5 bases, J lost 0 bases, and 17 bases lay in between. The CDR3 sequence is 16 residues long. CDR3 DNA: TGCGCCAGCAGCAAACTGGAAGGGGACAACTCCTACGAGCAGTACTTC. Residues: CASSKLEGDNSYEQYF.

The chain employs TRBV25-1 and TRBJ2-4; D may be TRBD2 (5 bases). The length of the CDR3 is 11 residues. CDR1 is MGHDK, CDR2 SYGVNS, per germline. Trimming stripped 5 bases from V and 10 bases from J, with 9 bases between. Here the CDR3 DNA reads TGTGCCAGCAGTTATCGGACTATTCAGTACTTC. Translated: CASSYRTIQYF.

The gene calls are TRBV18 and TRBJ2-7; the D gene is possibly TRBD2 (5 bases). Germline lookup yields CDR1 KGHSH and CDR2 LQKENI. Trimming removed 6 bases at V and 2 bases at J, with 14 bases between. The CDR3 is 14 amino acids. The CDR3 spells CASSRGAQTYEQYF. The CDR3 DNA reads TGTGCCAGCTCTCGGGGAGCCCAGACCTACGAGCAGTACTTC.

The genes are TRBV18 and TRBJ2-2, with 8 nucleotides matching TRBD1. After removal of 3 bases from V and 7 bases from J, the junction contained 10 bases not matched to a gene. Germline V gene sequence: CDR1 KGHSH, CDR2 LQKENI. The CDR3 is 16 amino acids. CDR3 in DNA: TGTGCCAGCTCACCCCAGACAGGGGCCGGTGGCGGGGAGCTGTTTTTT. It codes for CASSPQTGAGGGELFF.

This clone occurred once. This chain joins TRBV7-8 and TRBJ2-1, with 12 bases matching TRBD2. CDR1 and CDR2 (germline): SGHVS, FQNEAQ. The CDR3 covers 16 residues. Trimming took 0 bases from V and 5 from J; bases not matched to a gene: 2. The CDR3 coding sequence is TGTGCCAGCAGCTTAGCCGGACTAGCGGGACACAATGAGCAGTTCTTC. Residues: CASSLAGLAGHNEQFF. The whole variable domain, filled in from reference TRBV7-8 and TRBJ2-1, reads GAGVSQSPRYKVAKRGQDVALRCDPISGHVSLFWYQQALGQGPEFLTYFQNEAQLDKSGLPSDRFFAERPEGSVSTLKIQRTQQEDSAVYLCASSLAGLAGHNEQFFGPGTRLTVL.

The rearrangement links TRBV2 to TRBJ1-5; weak D call: TRBD1 (5 bases). Per germline, CDR1 SNHLY and CDR2 FYNNEI. The V and J ends lost 3 bases and 8 bases respectively, with 14 bases between them. The CDR3 loop spans 14 amino acids. CDR3 residues: CASSDNPRVKPQHF. In DNA, the CDR3 is TGTGCCAGCAGTGATAATCCCAGGGTGAAGCCCCAGCATTTT.